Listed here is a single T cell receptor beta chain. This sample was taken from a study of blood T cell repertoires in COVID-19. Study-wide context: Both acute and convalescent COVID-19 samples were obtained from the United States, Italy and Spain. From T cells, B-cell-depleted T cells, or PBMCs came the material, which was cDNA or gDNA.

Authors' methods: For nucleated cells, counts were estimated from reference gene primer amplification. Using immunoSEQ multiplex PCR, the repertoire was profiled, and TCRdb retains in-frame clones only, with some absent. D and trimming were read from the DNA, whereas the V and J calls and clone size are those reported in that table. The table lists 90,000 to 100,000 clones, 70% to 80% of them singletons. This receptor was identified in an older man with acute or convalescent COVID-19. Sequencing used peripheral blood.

The CDR3 DNA reads TGCGCCAGCAGCTTCGGAGGGAGGGATACGCAGTATTTT. Protein: CASSFGGRDTQYF. V usage is TRBV5-1 and J usage is TRBJ2-3; TRBD2 is a possible D gene (6 bases). V lost 2 bases, J lost 6 bases, and 10 bases lay in between. There are 13 residues in the CDR3. Germline V gives CDR1 SGHRS, CDR2 YFSETQ.